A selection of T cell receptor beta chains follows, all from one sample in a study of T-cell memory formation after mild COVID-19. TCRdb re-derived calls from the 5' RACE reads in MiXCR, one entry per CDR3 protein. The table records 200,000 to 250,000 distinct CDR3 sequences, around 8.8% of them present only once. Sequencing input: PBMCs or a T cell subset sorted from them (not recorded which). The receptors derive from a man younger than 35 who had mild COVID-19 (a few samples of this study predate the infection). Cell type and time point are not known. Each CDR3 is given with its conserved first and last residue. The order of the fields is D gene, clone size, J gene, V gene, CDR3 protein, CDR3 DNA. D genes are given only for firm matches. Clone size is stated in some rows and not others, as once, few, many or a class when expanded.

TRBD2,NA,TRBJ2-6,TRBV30,CAWSVRGAGANVLTF,TGTGCCTGGAGTGTACGGGGGGCTGGGGCCAACGTCCTGACTTTC
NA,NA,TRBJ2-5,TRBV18,CASSPDRVQETQYF,TGTGCCAGCTCACCCGACAGAGTGCAAGAGACCCAGTACTTC
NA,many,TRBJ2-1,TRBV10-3,CAISQDAEQFF,TGTGCCATCAGTCAAGACGCCGAGCAGTTCTTC
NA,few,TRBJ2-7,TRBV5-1,CASSLFSGSYYEQYF,TGCGCCAGCAGCTTGTTCTCGGGCAGTTACTACGAGCAGTACTTC
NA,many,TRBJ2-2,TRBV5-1,CASRGGLNTGELFF,TGCGCCAGCCGAGGTGGTTTGAACACCGGGGAGCTGTTTTTT
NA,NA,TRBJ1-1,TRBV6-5,CASSYGVSRGTEAFF,TGTGCCAGCAGTTACGGTGTATCCCGTGGCACTGAAGCTTTCTTT
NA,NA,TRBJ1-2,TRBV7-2,CASSLLEGSKGYTF,TGTGCCAGCAGCCTCCTGGAGGGATCTAAAGGCTACACCTTC
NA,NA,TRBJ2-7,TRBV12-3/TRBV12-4,CASSEWTEGYEQYF,TGTGCCAGCAGTGAATGGACTGAGGGCTACGAGCAGTACTTC
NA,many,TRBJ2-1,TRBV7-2,CASSMAPGTEQFF,TGTGCCAGCAGCATGGCCCCAGGGACTGAGCAGTTCTTC
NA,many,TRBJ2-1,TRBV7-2,CASSPDSYNEQFF,TGTGCCAGCAGCCCCGACTCCTACAATGAGCAGTTCTTC
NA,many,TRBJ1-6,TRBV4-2,CASSQEYLSVSPLHF,TGTGCCAGCAGCCAAGAATATCTTAGTGTGTCACCCCTCCACTTT